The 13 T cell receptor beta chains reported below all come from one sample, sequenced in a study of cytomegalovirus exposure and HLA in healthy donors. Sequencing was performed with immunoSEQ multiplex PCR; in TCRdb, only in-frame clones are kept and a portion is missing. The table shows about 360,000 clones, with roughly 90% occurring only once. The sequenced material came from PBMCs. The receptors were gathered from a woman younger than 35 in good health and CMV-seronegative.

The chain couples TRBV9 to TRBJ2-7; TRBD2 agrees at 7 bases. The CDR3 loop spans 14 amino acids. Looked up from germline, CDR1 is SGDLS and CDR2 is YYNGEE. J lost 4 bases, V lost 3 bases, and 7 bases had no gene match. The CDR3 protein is CASSGTRGVYEQYF. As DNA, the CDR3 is TGTGCCAGCAGCGGGACTAGAGGCGTATACGAGCAGTACTTC.

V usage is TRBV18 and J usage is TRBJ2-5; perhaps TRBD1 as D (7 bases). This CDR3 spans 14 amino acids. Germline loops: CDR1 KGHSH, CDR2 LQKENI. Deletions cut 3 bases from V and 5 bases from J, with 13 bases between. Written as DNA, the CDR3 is TGTGCCAGCTCACCCCGGGACAGCGGGGAGACCCAGTACTTC. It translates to CASSPRDSGETQYF.

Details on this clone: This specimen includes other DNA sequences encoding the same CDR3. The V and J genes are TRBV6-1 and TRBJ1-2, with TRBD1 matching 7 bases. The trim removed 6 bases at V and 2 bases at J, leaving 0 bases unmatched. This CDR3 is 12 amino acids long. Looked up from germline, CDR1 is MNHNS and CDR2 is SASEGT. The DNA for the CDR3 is TGTGCCAGCAGGACAGGGAACTATGGCTACACCTTC. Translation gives CASRTGNYGYTF.

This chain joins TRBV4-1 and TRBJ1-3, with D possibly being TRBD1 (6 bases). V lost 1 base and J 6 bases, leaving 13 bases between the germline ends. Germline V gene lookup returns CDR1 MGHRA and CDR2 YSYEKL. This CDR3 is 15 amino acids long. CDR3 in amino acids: CASSQATGLKNTIYF. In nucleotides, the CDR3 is TGCGCCAGCAGCCAAGCCACAGGGTTGAAAAACACCATATATTTT.

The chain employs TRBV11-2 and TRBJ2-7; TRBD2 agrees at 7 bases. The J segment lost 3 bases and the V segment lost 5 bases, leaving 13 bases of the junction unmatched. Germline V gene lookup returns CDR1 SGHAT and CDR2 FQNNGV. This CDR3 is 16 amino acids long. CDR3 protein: CASSPDARTRDYEQYF. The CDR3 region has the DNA TGTGCCAGCAGCCCCGATGCCCGGACTAGAGACTACGAGCAGTACTTC.

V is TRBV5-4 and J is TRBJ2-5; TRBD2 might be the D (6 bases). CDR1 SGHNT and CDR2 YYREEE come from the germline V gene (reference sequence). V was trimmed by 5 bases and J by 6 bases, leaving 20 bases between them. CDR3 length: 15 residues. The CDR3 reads CASRPGGEAMKTQYF. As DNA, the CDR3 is TGTGCCAGCAGACCCGGGGGAGAAGCCATGAAGACCCAGTACTTC. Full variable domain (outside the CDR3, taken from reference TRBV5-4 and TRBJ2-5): ETGVTQSPTHLIKTRGQQVTLRCSSQSGHNTVSWYQQALGQGPQFIFQYYREEENGRGNFPPRFSGLQFPNYSSELNVNALELDDSALYLCASRPGGEAMKTQYFGPGTRLLVL.

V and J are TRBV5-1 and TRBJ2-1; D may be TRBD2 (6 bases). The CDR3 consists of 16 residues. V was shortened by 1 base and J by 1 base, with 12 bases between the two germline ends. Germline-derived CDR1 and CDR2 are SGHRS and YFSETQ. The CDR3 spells CASSLRWRGSYNEQFF. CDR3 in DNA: TGCGCCAGCAGCTTGAGGTGGCGGGGTTCCTACAATGAGCAGTTCTTC.

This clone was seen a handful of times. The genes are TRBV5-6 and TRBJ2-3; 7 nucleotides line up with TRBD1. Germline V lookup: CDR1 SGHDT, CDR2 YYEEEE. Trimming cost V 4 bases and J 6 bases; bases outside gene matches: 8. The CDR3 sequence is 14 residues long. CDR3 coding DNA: TGTGCCAGCAGCCTACCGACGACAGGGGATACGCAGTATTTT. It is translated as CASSLPTTGDTQYF. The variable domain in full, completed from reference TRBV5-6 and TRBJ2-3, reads DAGVTQSPTHLIKTRGQQVTLRCSPKSGHDTVSWYQQALGQGPQFIFQYYEEEERQRGNFPDRFSGHQFPNYSSELNVNALLLGDSALYLCASSLPTTGDTQYFGPGTRLTVL.

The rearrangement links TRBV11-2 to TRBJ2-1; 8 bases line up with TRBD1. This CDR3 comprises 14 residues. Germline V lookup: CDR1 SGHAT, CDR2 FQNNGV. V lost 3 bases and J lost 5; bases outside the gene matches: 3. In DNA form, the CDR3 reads TGTGCCAGCAGCTTGCACAGGGGGAACAATGAGCAGTTCTTC. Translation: CASSLHRGNNEQFF.

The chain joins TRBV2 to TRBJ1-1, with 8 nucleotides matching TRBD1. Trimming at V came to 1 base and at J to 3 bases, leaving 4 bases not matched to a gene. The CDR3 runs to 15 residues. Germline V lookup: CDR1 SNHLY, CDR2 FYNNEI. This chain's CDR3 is CASSEVGQGYTEAFF. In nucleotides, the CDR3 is TGTGCCAGCAGTGAAGTAGGACAGGGATACACTGAAGCTTTCTTT.

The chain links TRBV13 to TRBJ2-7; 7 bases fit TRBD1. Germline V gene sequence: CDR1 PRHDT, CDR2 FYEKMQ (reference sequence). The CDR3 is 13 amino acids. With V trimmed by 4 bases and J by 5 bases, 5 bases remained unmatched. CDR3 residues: CASSSTGRHEQYF. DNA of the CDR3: TGTGCCAGCAGCTCGACAGGGCGGCACGAGCAGTACTTC.

The CDR3 reads CASSPPGVTEAFF. The CDR3 nucleotides read TGTGCCAGCAGTCCTCCGGGGGTCACTGAAGCTTTCTTT. This chain connects TRBV6-5 to TRBJ1-1; possibly TRBD1 for D (5 bases). This CDR3 is 13 amino acids long. Per germline, CDR1 MNHEY and CDR2 SVGAGI. V lost 5 bases, J lost 4 bases, and 11 bases lay in between.

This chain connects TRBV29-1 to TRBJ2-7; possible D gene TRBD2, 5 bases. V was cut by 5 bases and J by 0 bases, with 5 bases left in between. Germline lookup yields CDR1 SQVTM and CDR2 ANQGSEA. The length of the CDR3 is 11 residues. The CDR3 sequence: CSVSGSYEQYF. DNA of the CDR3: TGCAGCGTTAGCGGCTCCTACGAGCAGTACTTC.